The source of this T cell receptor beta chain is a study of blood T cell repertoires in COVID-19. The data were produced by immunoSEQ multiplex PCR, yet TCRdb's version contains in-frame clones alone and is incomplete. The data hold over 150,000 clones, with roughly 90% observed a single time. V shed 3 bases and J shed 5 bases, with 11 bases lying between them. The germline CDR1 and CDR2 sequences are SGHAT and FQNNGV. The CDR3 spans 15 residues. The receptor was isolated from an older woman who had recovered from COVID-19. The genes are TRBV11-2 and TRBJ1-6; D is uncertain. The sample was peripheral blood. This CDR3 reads CASSFAGNDNSPLHF. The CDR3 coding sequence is TGTGCCAGCAGCTTCGCGGGGAACGATAATTCACCCCTCCACTTT.